These T cell receptor beta chains were read from a single sample in a study of blood T cell repertoires in COVID-19. TCRdb keeps only in-frame clones here, not all; method: immunoSEQ multiplex PCR. The table has roughly 72,000 clones, more than 75% seen once; the top ten hold approximately 13%. What was sequenced was peripheral blood. The source is a woman aged 80 or over with acute or convalescent COVID-19. CDR3s leave out the opening cysteine and the closing phenylalanine or tryptophan. The order of the fields is D gene, CDR3 length, V gene, CDR3 protein. A D gene is named only where the DNA matches it firmly.

d_call: TRBD2; cdr3_length: 15; v_call: TRBV7-3; cdr3_aa: ASSRETSGGGTDTQY
d_call: .; cdr3_length: 12; v_call: TRBV9; cdr3_aa: ASSVARVNTEAF
d_call: .; cdr3_length: 10; v_call: TRBV2; cdr3_aa: ASRRDQETQY
d_call: .; cdr3_length: 10; v_call: TRBV28; cdr3_aa: ASSHSTDTQY
d_call: TRBD1; cdr3_length: 13; v_call: TRBV6-5; cdr3_aa: ASSQETGVMETQY
d_call: TRBD1; cdr3_length: 12; v_call: TRBV27; cdr3_aa: ASSPLTGGDEQF
d_call: TRBD1; cdr3_length: 12; v_call: TRBV5-6; cdr3_aa: ASIKGAQNEKLF
d_call: TRBD1; cdr3_length: 12; v_call: TRBV29-1; cdr3_aa: SVTGQGGSYEQY
d_call: .; cdr3_length: 12; v_call: TRBV7-9; cdr3_aa: ASSLKGGSTEAF
d_call: .; cdr3_length: 13; v_call: TRBV5-1; cdr3_aa: ASSPGQGSNSPLH
d_call: TRBD1; cdr3_length: 12; v_call: TRBV6-5; cdr3_aa: ATRGVGVNQPQH
d_call: .; cdr3_length: 11; v_call: TRBV7-8; cdr3_aa: ASSSKGTGELF